Listed here are 3 T cell receptor beta chains from one sample, sequenced in a study of blood T cell repertoires in COVID-19. Measured with immunoSEQ multiplex PCR; TCRdb has only the in-frame clones, and not every one. Among 200,000 to 250,000 clones listed, about four fifths were seen once. The specimen sequenced was peripheral blood. Source of these receptors: a woman of 80 years or more with acute or convalescent COVID-19.

CDR3 loop: CASTLSRTGYGYTF. The CDR3 DNA follows: TGTGCCAGCACCCTCTCTCGGACAGGATATGGCTACACCTTC. The chain employs TRBV7-8 and TRBJ1-2, with 7 bases lining up with TRBD1. V trimming: 7 bases; J trimming: 5 bases; junction bases outside the gene matches: 10. CDR1 and CDR2 from the germline V gene are SGHVS and FQNEAQ. The CDR3 has 14 amino acids.

The gene calls are TRBV4-1 and TRBJ2-1; possibly TRBD2 for D (5 bases). Between the trimmed V and J ends, which lost 5 bases and 0 bases, there was a span of 11 bases. Germline V gene lookup returns CDR1 MGHRA and CDR2 YSYEKL. This CDR3 region has 15 residues. CDR3 DNA: TGCGCCAGCAGCATGGACTCGAGCTCCTACAATGAGCAGTTCTTC. Residues: CASSMDSSSYNEQFF.

CDR3 nucleotides: TGTGCCGTGGCGGGGACAGATACGCAGTATTTT. Its translation: CAVAGTDTQYF. The chain has TRBV28 and TRBJ2-3; weak D call: TRBD2 (6 bases). The CDR3 spans 11 residues. Germline V gene lookup returns CDR1 MDHEN and CDR2 SYDVKM. V lost 11 bases and J 3 bases, leaving 9 bases between the germline ends.